Detailed here is one T cell receptor beta chain. This entry comes from a study of human thymus T cells. Resected material from corrective heart surgery provided the thymus tissue analysed. TCRdb keeps only in-frame clones here, not all; method: immunoSEQ multiplex PCR. The sample shows roughly 77,000 clones, roughly 94% of them seen only once. The CDR3 spans 16 residues. The germline V gene encodes CDR1 MNHEY and CDR2 SVGAGI. V was clipped by 3 bases and J by 4 bases; unmatched bases: 9. V usage is TRBV6-5 and J usage is TRBJ2-1; 7 bases map to TRBD2. The TCR sequence derives from a girl under two years old with a congenital heart defect but otherwise immunologically healthy. Input material: thymus tissue. The CDR3 bases are TGTGCCAGCAGTTATCGGATACTAGCGCAATACAATGAGCAGTTCTTC. Translation gives CASSYRILAQYNEQFF.